This T cell receptor (beta chain) was documented in a study of PD-1 blockade in mismatch repair-deficient tumors. V was pared by 6 bases and J by 7 bases, with 5 bases of the junction left unmatched. Per germline, CDR1 MDHEN and CDR2 SYDVKM. This CDR3 region has 13 residues. Sequencing was performed with immunoSEQ multiplex PCR; in TCRdb, only in-frame clones are kept and a portion is missing. The data hold about 120,000 clones, with around 86% observed a single time. Every patient had mismatch repair deficiency by PCR or immunohistochemistry. The input for sequencing was peripheral blood, taken 44 weeks after starting pembrolizumab. The TCR sequence derives from an adult with mismatch repair-deficient cancer. This sequence joins TRBV28 and TRBJ2-1, with 8 bases lining up with TRBD1. CDR3 bases: TGTGCCAGCAGCTGGACAGGGCCGAATGAGCAGTTCTTC. Its protein is CASSWTGPNEQFF. The full variable domain, its missing parts supplied by reference TRBV28 and TRBJ2-1, is DVKVTQSSRYLVKRTGEKVFLECVQDMDHENMFWYRQDPGLGLRLIYFSYDVKMKEKGDIPEGYSVSREKKERFSLILESASTNQTSMYLCASSWTGPNEQFFGPGTRLTVL.